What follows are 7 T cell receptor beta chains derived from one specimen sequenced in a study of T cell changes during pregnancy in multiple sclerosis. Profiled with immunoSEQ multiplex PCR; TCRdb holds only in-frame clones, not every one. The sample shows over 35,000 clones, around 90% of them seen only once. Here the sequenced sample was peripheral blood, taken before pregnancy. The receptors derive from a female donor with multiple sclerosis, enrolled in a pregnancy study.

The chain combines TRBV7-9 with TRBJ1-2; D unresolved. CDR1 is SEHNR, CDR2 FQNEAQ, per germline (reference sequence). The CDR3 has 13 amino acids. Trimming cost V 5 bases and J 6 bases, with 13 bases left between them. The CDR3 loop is CASSPASTNGYTF. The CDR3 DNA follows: TGTGCCAGCAGCCCCGCCTCGACAAATGGCTACACCTTC.

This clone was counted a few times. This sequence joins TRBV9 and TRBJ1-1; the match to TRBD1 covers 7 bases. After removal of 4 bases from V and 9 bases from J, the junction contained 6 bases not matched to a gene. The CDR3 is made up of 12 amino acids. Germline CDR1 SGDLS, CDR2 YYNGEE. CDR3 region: CASSPQTGQAFF. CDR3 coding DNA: TGTGCCAGCAGCCCCCAGACAGGGCAAGCTTTCTTT.

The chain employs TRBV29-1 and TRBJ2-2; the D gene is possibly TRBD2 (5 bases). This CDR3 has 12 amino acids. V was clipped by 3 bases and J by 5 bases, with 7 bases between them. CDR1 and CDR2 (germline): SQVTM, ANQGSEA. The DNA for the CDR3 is TGCAGCGTTGAGAGGGCAACCGGGGAGCTGTTTTTT. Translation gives CSVERATGELFF.

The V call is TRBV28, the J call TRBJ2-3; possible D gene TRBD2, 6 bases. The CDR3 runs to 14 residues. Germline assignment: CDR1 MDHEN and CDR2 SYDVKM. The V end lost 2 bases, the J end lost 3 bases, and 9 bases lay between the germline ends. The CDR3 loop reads CASSLGLATDTQYF. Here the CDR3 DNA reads TGTGCCAGCAGTTTAGGCCTAGCGACAGATACGCAGTATTTT.

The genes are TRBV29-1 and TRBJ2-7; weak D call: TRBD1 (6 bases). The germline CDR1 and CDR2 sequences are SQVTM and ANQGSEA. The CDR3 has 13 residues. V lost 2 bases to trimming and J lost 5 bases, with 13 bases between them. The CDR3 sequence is CSVESDRSDEQYF. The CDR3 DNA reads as TGCAGCGTTGAATCCGACAGGTCCGACGAGCAGTACTTC.

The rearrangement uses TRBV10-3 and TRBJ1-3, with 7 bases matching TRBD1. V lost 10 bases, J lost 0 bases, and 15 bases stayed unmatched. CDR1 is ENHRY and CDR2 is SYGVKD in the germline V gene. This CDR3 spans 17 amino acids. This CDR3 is CATLDRFYHRSGNTIYF. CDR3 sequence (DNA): TGTGCCACCTTGGACAGGTTCTATCATCGCTCTGGAAACACCATATATTTT.

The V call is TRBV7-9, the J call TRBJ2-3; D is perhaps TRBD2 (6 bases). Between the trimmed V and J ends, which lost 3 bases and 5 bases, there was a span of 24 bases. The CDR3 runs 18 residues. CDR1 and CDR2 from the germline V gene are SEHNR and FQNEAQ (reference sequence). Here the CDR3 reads CASSLGRDLSYEGDTQYF. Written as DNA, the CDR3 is TGTGCCAGCAGCTTGGGGCGGGACTTGTCTTACGAGGGAGATACGCAGTATTTT. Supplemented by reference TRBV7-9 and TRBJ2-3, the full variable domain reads DTGVSQNPRHKITKRGQNVTFRCDPISEHNRLYWYRQTLGQGPEFLTYFQNEAQLEKSRLLSDRFSAERPKGSFSTLEIQRTEQGDSAMYLCASSLGRDLSYEGDTQYFGPGTRLTVL.